This TCR beta chain was recorded in a study of T-cell memory formation after mild COVID-19. Whole-study findings and limits: Researchers report contracting CD4+ clones mostly in CM and EM, with CD8+ clones in EMRA.

This clonotype was counted a few times. Its specificity is unknown. V gave up 4 bases and J gave up 3 bases, with 12 bases separating them. Per the germline V gene, CDR1 is MGHDK and CDR2 is SYGVNS. The CDR3 is 15 residues long. In TCRdb, the 5' RACE reads were re-called with MiXCR into one record per CDR3 protein. The profile shows about 180,000 distinct CDR3 sequences, 16% of them singletons. The sequenced material came from PBMCs or a T cell subset sorted from them (not recorded which). The gene calls are TRBV25-1 and TRBJ2-2; D might be TRBD2 (6 bases). This receptor was identified in an adult woman who had mild COVID-19 (a few samples of this study predate the infection). Cell type and time point are not known. The CDR3 DNA reads TGTGCCAGCAGTGCACGGGGGATCGACACCGGGGAGCTGTTTTTT. Translated, it gives CASSARGIDTGELFF.